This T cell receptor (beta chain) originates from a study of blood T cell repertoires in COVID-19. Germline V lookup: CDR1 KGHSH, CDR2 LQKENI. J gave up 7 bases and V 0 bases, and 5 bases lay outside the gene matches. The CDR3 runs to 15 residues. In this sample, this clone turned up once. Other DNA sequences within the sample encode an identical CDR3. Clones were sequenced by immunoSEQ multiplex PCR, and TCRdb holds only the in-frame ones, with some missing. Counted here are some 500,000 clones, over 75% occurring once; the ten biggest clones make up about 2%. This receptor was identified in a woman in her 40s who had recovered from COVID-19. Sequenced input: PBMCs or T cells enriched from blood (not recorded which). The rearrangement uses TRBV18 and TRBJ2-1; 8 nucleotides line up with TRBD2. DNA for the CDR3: TGTGCCAGCTCACCACCGTCCGGGAGGGGGAATGAGCAGTTCTTC. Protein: CASSPPSGRGNEQFF.